The 32 T cell receptor beta chains in this list originate from one sample, sequenced in a study of CD8+CD57+ T cells in acquired aplastic anemia. TCR beta VDJ and CDR3 profiles were obtained from a genomic DNA template. TCRdb re-called the reads with MiXCR, one entry per CDR3 protein. Among about 200,000 distinct CDR3 sequences listed, 34% were seen once. The sequenced material came from sorted CD4+, CD8+, or CD8+CD57+ T cells (not recorded which) from PBMCs. These receptors were collected from a human donor in good health, serving as a control.

In the case of this clonotype: The junction and the germline gene differ at one end; a read error may be behind it. The chain recombines TRBV6-1 with TRBJ1-5, with TRBD1 matching over 7 bases. The CDR3 is made up of 13 amino acids. CDR1 is MNHNS and CDR2 is SASEGT in the germline V gene. CDR3 amino acids: CAGRDSGGQPQHF. The DNA of the CDR3 is TGTGCCGGCAGAGATTCAGGGGGGCAGCCCCAGCATTTT.

CDR3 sequence: CASSEGAPGQPTGELFF. CDR3 DNA sequence: TGTGCCAGCAGTGAGGGGGCACCGGGACAGCCCACCGGGGAGCTGTTTTTT. The chain recombines TRBV25-1 with TRBJ2-2; TRBD1 matches at 7 bases. The length of the CDR3 is 17 residues. The germline CDR1 and CDR2 sequences are MGHDK and SYGVNS. V trimming: 3 bases; J trimming: 4 bases; junction bases outside the gene matches: 11.

This clonotype was seen repeatedly, ten times or more. The J gene is TRBJ2-7, the V gene TRBV4-1, with 9 positions matching TRBD2. CDR3 length: 16 amino acids. Germline V lookup: CDR1 MGHRA, CDR2 YSYEKL. V trimming: 1 base; J trimming: 3 bases; junction bases outside the gene matches: 7. CDR3 nucleotide sequence: TGCGCCAGCAGCCAAGTATGGACTAGCGACCACTACGAGCAGTACTTC. Its protein is CASSQVWTSDHYEQYF.

To note about this clonotype: This may be a read error: a much more frequent sequence differs by one nucleotide. The chain recombines TRBV2 with TRBJ1-2; D gene unclear. This CDR3 spans 14 amino acids. Trimming pared 6 bases from V and 3 bases from J, leaving 14 bases between. CDR1 SNHLY and CDR2 FYNNEI come from the germline V gene. The CDR3, as DNA: TGTGCCAGCAGGCCACAAGTCGGACACTATGGCTACACCTTC. Translation gives CASRPQVGHYGYTF.

As concerns this clonotype: A read error may explain this, as a much larger clone is one base away. The genes are TRBV2 and TRBJ2-5, with D possibly being TRBD1 (6 bases). CDR3 length: 12 amino acids. The V gene lost 8 bases and the J gene lost 4 bases, with 11 bases spanning the gap. Germline CDR1 and CDR2: SNHLY and FYNNEI. The CDR3 region is CASGKGGETQYF. The CDR3 nucleotides read TGTGCCAGCGGTAAAGGGGGAGAGACCCAGTACTTC. Full variable domain (missing parts from reference TRBV2 and TRBJ2-5): EPEVTQTPSHQVTQMGQEVILRCVPISNHLYFYWYRQILGQKVEFLVSFYNNEISEKSEIFDDQFSVERPDGSNFTLKIRSTKLEDSAMYFCASGKGGETQYFGPGTRLLVL.

The sample holds many counts of this clonotype. The V and J genes are TRBV25-1 and TRBJ2-5; weak D call: TRBD1 (5 bases). The ends were cut back, 6 bases at V and 0 bases at J, with 8 bases in the middle. The CDR3 is 13 amino acids. Germline V gives CDR1 MGHDK, CDR2 SYGVNS. The CDR3 DNA sequence: TGTGCCAGCAGGGACACCAACCAAGAGACCCAGTACTTC. Translated, it gives CASRDTNQETQYF.

This clonotype was recorded at least ten times. In nucleotides, the CDR3 is TGTGCCAGCAGTCCCGGACAGAATTCACCCCTCCACTTT. Translated, it gives CASSPGQNSPLHF. V usage is TRBV6-1 and J usage is TRBJ1-6; a weak D match, TRBD1 (6 bases). The CDR3 runs to 13 residues. The V gene's germline CDR1 is MNHNS and CDR2 SASEGT. Trimming stripped 5 bases from V and 7 bases from J, with 9 bases between.

In regard to this clonotype: One junction end does not reproduce the germline sequence, and a read error may be involved. The J gene is TRBJ1-6, the V gene TRBV20-1; D is undetermined. There are 12 residues in the CDR3. Germline V lookup: CDR1 DFQATT, CDR2 SNEGSKA (reference sequence). CDR3 sequence: CSASGVDLPLHF. DNA of the CDR3: TGCAGTGCTAGTGGGGTGGATTTACCCCTCCACTTC.

In regard to this clonotype: Being one base from a much bigger clone, this may be a read error. The V call is TRBV12-5, the J call TRBJ1-5; 7 nucleotides line up with TRBD1. Looked up from germline, CDR1 is LGHNT and CDR2 is FRNRAP. The CDR3 extends over 15 amino acids. This CDR3 is CANGLGTGEGQPQHF. DNA of the CDR3: TGTGCTAATGGTTTGGGAACAGGGGAGGGACAGCCCCAGCATTTT.

This clonotype has a count of ten or more. This chain links TRBV7-3 with TRBJ2-7; perhaps TRBD1 as D (6 bases). The CDR3 length is 13 residues. Trimming removed 1 base at V and 6 bases at J, with 10 bases between. Germline V gene lookup returns CDR1 SGHTA and CDR2 FQGTGA. The CDR3 DNA reads as TGTGCCAGCAGCTTAAACAGGGAAGGCGAGCAGTACTTC. Protein sequence: CASSLNREGEQYF.

This clonotype has a count of ten or more. V and J are TRBV6-1 and TRBJ2-5; D gene unclear. This CDR3 spans 12 amino acids. Trimming took off 5 bases at V and 4 bases at J, with 8 bases between the two ends. Germline V gives CDR1 MNHNS, CDR2 SASEGT. The CDR3 nucleotides read TGTGCCAGCAGTCCACCTATAGAGACCCAGTACTTC. Translation gives CASSPPIETQYF.

A word on this clonotype: One junction end does not reproduce the germline sequence, and a read error may be involved. The chain combines TRBV24-1 with TRBJ2-3; 7 bases match TRBD2. Germline CDR1 KGHDR, CDR2 SFDVKD. The CDR3 loop spans 14 amino acids. The CDR3 DNA is TGTGCCACTAGTGAGCGGACTAGAACAGGTACGCAGTATTTT. This encodes CATSERTRTGTQYF.

This clonotype has a handful of counts. At one end, the junction sequence differs from germline, possibly due to a read error. V gene TRBV27 combines with J gene TRBJ1-6; D is uncertain. The CDR3 spans 15 residues. Germline-derived CDR1 and CDR2 are MNHEY and SMNVEV (reference sequence). The CDR3 region has the DNA TGTGCCAGTAGTTTATTTCGCTCCTATAATTCACCCCTCCACTTT. It specifies CASSLFRSYNSPLHF.

This clonotype has a count of ten or more. This chain links TRBV24-1 with TRBJ2-5; a weak D match, TRBD2 (6 bases). The CDR3 loop spans 13 amino acids. CDR1 is KGHDR, CDR2 SFDVKD, per germline. The germline V and J ends were trimmed by 2 bases and 6 bases, with 9 bases remaining between them. The CDR3 loop is CATSDWDSQTQYF. The CDR3 nucleotides are TGTGCCACCAGTGATTGGGACTCTCAGACCCAGTACTTC.

The chain employs TRBV27 and TRBJ1-1, with D perhaps TRBD1 (5 bases). There are 14 residues in the CDR3. Trimming removed 1 base from V and 8 bases from J, with 14 bases in between. CDR1 MNHEY and CDR2 SMNVEV come from the germline V gene (reference sequence). This chain's CDR3 is CASSLWPEGQEAFF. The DNA of the CDR3 is TGTGCCAGCAGTTTATGGCCCGAGGGGCAGGAAGCTTTCTTT.

This clonotype was seen a few times. The chain has TRBV4-2 and TRBJ2-5, with a weak D call TRBD1 (5 bases). Germline V gene data show CDR1 as LGHNA and CDR2 as YNFKEQ. Trimming took 0 bases from V and 1 from J, leaving 15 bases between them. This CDR3 has 17 amino acids. CDR3 amino acids: CASSQDQRGTPQETQYF. The CDR3 DNA reads TGTGCCAGCAGCCAAGATCAAAGGGGTACCCCCCAAGAGACCCAGTACTTC.

This clonotype has more than one count but fewer than ten. This chain connects TRBV18 to TRBJ1-2, with 10 bases fitting TRBD1. CDR1 is KGHSH and CDR2 is LQKENI in the germline V gene. The ends lost 6 bases at V and 4 bases at J; junction bases unmatched: 8. The CDR3 extends over 15 amino acids. In DNA, the CDR3 is TGTGCCAGCTCCCAACTCGGACAGGGGGGCTATGGCTACACCTTC. It encodes CASSQLGQGGYGYTF. The whole variable domain, filled in from reference TRBV18 and TRBJ1-2, reads NAGVMQNPRHLVRRRGQEARLRCSPMKGHSHVYWYRQLPEEGLKFMVYLQKENIIDESGMPKERFSAEFPKEGPSILRIQQVVRGDSAAYFCASSQLGQGGYGYTFGSGTRLTVV.

This clonotype was detected many times. The V and J genes are TRBV3-1 and TRBJ1-2; 10 bases fit TRBD1. This CDR3 comprises 14 residues. Germline CDR1 LGHDT, CDR2 YNNKEL (reference sequence). Losses at the gene ends were 3 bases for V and 7 bases for J; bases not matched to a gene: 5. The CDR3 DNA reads as TGTGCCAGCAGCCAGGGACAGGGGAGAGGTGGCTACACCTTC. It yields the protein CASSQGQGRGGYTF.

Remarks on this clonotype: A read error may be the cause here, since a much bigger clone is one base away. The genes are TRBV19 and TRBJ2-5; D possibly corresponds to TRBD2 (6 bases). Germline-derived CDR1 and CDR2 are LNHDA and SQIVND (reference sequence). There are 15 residues in the CDR3. In nucleotides, the CDR3 is TGTGCCAGTAACCGACACCCAGGGACTCAAGAGACCCGGTACTTC. Translated: CASNRHPGTQETRYF.

This clonotype was counted ten times or more. The genes are TRBV20-1 and TRBJ2-5, with D maybe TRBD2 (6 bases). Germline CDR1 and CDR2: DFQATT and SNEGSKA (reference sequence). The ends were cut back, 3 bases at V and 2 bases at J, with 10 bases in the middle. The CDR3 is 13 residues long. The CDR3 nucleotides read TGCAGTGCTAGTTTAGCGGCACAAGAGACCCAGTACTTC. Protein: CSASLAAQETQYF.

The chain is built from TRBV5-6 and TRBJ1-6; TRBD1 matches 8 bases. CDR1 is SGHDT, CDR2 YYEEEE, per germline. V gave up 5 bases and J gave up 8 bases; unmatched junction bases: 3. This CDR3 region has 13 residues. The CDR3 here is CASRTGEYSPLHF. The CDR3 region has the DNA TGTGCCAGCAGGACAGGGGAGTATTCACCCCTCCACTTT.

This clonotype was picked up many times. The V and J genes are TRBV7-2 and TRBJ1-2; no firm D call. This CDR3 is built from 19 residues. CDR1 is SGHTA, CDR2 FQGNSA, per germline. V was cut by 3 bases and J by 1 base, with 24 bases left in between. Here the CDR3 reads CASSFDWGWTGIRNYGYTF. In nucleotides, the CDR3 is TGTGCCAGCAGCTTTGATTGGGGATGGACGGGCATCCGTAACTATGGCTACACCTTC.

There are many counts of this clonotype. This sequence joins TRBV24-1 and TRBJ2-3; 7 bases align to TRBD2. V trimming: 4 bases; J trimming: 3 bases; junction bases outside the gene matches: 3. CDR3 length: 14 residues. The germline V gene has CDR1 KGHDR and CDR2 SFDVKD. In nucleotides, the CDR3 is TGTGCCACCAGTGAGCGGACTAGAACAGATACGCAGTATTTT. Translated: CATSERTRTDTQYF.

This clonotype was observed many times. The chain combines TRBV9 with TRBJ2-3, with 9 bases matching TRBD2. Per the germline V gene, CDR1 is SGDLS and CDR2 is YYNGEE. CDR3 size: 16 residues. Trimming cost V 4 bases and J 3 bases; bases outside gene matches: 9. CDR3 nucleotide sequence: TGTGCCAGCAGCTCACGGGGCGGGGGGGCAACAGATACGCAGTATTTT. Residues: CASSSRGGGATDTQYF. Variable domain in full (rest from reference TRBV9 and TRBJ2-3): DSGVTQTPKHLITATGQRVTLRCSPRSGDLSVYWYQQSLDQGLQFLIQYYNGEERAKGNILERFSAQQFPDLHSELNLSSLELGDSALYFCASSSRGGGATDTQYFGPGTRLTVL.

This clonotype was detected ten times or more. The chain is built from TRBV5-1 and TRBJ1-5, with D perhaps matching TRBD1 (5 bases). The CDR3 has 13 residues. V was cut by 4 bases and J by 7 bases, with 12 bases left in between. CDR1 and CDR2 from the germline V gene are SGHRS and YFSETQ. The CDR3 DNA sequence: TGCGCCAGCAGCCCGGGGGGTGGGCAGCCCCAGCATTTT. Translating it yields CASSPGGGQPQHF.

The chain has TRBV11-1 and TRBJ2-2, with a weak D call TRBD2 (5 bases). The CDR3 totals 18 residues. CDR1 SGHAT and CDR2 FQDESV come from the germline V gene (reference sequence). The V and J ends lost 10 bases and 4 bases respectively, with 28 bases between them. CDR3 nucleotides: TGTGCCACCAGGAGGTCGGGCATGAGGGTCATTGGCACCGGGGAGCTGTTTTTT. Translating gives CATRRSGMRVIGTGELFF. Combining the CDR3 with reference TRBV11-1 and TRBJ2-2 gives the whole variable domain EAEVAQSPRYKITEKSQAVAFWCDPISGHATLYWYRQILGQGPELLVQFQDESVVDDSQLPKDRFSAERLKGVDSTLKIQPAELGDSAMYLCATRRSGMRVIGTGELFFGEGSRLTVL.

The chain uses TRBV4-1 and TRBJ1-4; 7 bases are a match to TRBD1. J gave up 0 bases and V 4 bases, and 17 bases lay outside the gene matches. Looked up from germline, CDR1 is MGHRA and CDR2 is YSYEKL. This CDR3 is built from 20 residues. The CDR3 loop reads CASSLKLPNPGGPTNEKLFF. CDR3 in DNA: TGCGCCAGCAGCCTGAAGCTGCCTAACCCAGGGGGACCAACTAATGAAAAACTGTTTTTT.

V is TRBV29-1 and J is TRBJ1-1, with 7 positions matching TRBD1. V was pared by 5 bases and J by 7 bases, with 10 bases of the junction left unmatched. The CDR3 is 13 amino acids. Germline lookup yields CDR1 SQVTM and CDR2 ANQGSEA. DNA for the CDR3: TGCAGCGTTACAAACAGGGGTGGGAGTGAAGCTTTCTTT. Translation: CSVTNRGGSEAFF.

The chain joins TRBV5-6 to TRBJ1-3; 8 nucleotides match TRBD1. CDR1 and CDR2 from the germline V gene are SGHDT and YYEEEE. V was clipped by 0 bases and J by 2 bases; unmatched bases: 1. There are 15 residues in the CDR3. The CDR3 DNA reads TGTGCCAGCAGCTTGGGGACAGGGCCTGGAAACACCATATATTTT. Protein product: CASSLGTGPGNTIYF. Full variable domain (remainder filled in from reference TRBV5-6 and TRBJ1-3): DAGVTQSPTHLIKTRGQQVTLRCSPKSGHDTVSWYQQALGQGPQFIFQYYEEEERQRGNFPDRFSGHQFPNYSSELNVNALLLGDSALYLCASSLGTGPGNTIYFGEGSWLTVV.

The rearrangement links TRBV7-9 to TRBJ1-2; 8 bases are shared with TRBD1. This CDR3 is 15 amino acids long. The V gene's germline CDR1 is SEHNR and CDR2 FQNEAQ (reference sequence). V was pared by 0 bases and J by 7 bases, with 7 bases of the junction left unmatched. The chain's CDR3 is CASSLAGTGGGGYTF. The CDR3 nucleotides are TGTGCCAGCAGCTTAGCGGGGACAGGAGGAGGTGGCTACACCTTC.

This clonotype was seen ten or more times. The genes are TRBV19 and TRBJ1-1, with D hard to call. The CDR3 runs to 15 residues. Trimming left V 7 bases short and J 7 bases short, with 22 bases between. Germline lookup yields CDR1 LNHDA and CDR2 SQIVND (reference sequence). Here the CDR3 DNA reads TGTGCCAGTACCAAGTCGACAATCTTCCAAAATGAAGCTTTCTTT. Its translation is CASTKSTIFQNEAFF.

CDR3 sequence: CASSLSRGGLEQFF. CDR3 coding DNA: TGCGCCAGCAGCTTGTCTCGGGGGGGCCTTGAGCAGTTCTTC. This chain links TRBV5-1 with TRBJ2-1; 8 bases match TRBD2. The CDR3 contains 14 residues. The V and J ends lost 1 base and 9 bases, in that order; junction bases with no gene match: 6. Germline CDR1 SGHRS, CDR2 YFSETQ. Based on the CDR3 plus reference TRBV5-1 and TRBJ2-1, the full variable domain is KAGVTQTPRYLIKTRGQQVTLSCSPISGHRSVSWYQQTPGQGLQFLFEYFSETQRNKGNFPGRFSGRQFSNSRSEMNVSTLELGDSALYLCASSLSRGGLEQFFGPGTRLTVL.